This TCR beta chain was documented in a study of response to subunit inactivated influenza vaccine. Via MiXCR, TCRdb re-called the RT-PCR reads, giving one row per CDR3 protein. The table lists about 540,000 distinct CDR3 sequences, under 30% of them singletons, with 2.8% in the top ten. Germline V gene lookup returns CDR1 WNHNN and CDR2 SYGVQD (reference sequence). V was trimmed by 1 base and J by 6 bases, leaving 9 bases between them. CDR3 size: 14 residues. This clonotype has only one observation. The same specimen was also included in a second study, on T cells expressing NK-cell markers. That paper adds: The TCR beta cDNA came from 5'RACE template switching with UMIs. T cells sorted in several experiments were restricted to alpha-beta TCR T cells by an anti-gamma-delta TCR antibody. In a group of five to seven donors, dominant NKG2C+ clonotypes represented roughly 1.0-7.0% of CD8+ T cells.

The chain combines TRBV10-1 with TRBJ2-2; possible D gene TRBD1, 5 bases. This TCR was sampled from a man aged 50 to 59 who received an inactivated influenza vaccine. This sample comprised CD4+ T cells sorted from PBMCs, obtained 11 to 12 days after vaccination. CDR3 DNA sequence: TGCGCCAGCAGTGAGTTGGGGCCCCCCGGGGAGCTGTTTTTT. Its translation is CASSELGPPGELFF.